Following are 32 T cell receptor beta chains from one sample sequenced in a study of blood T cells in healthy people across ages. Sample-barcoded 5' priming and a J-beta primer mix drove a second PCR of roughly 6 to 12 cycles. TCRdb independently ran MiXCR on the 5' RACE reads; one entry per CDR3 protein. The sample yields about 1.1 million distinct CDR3 sequences, 35% to 45% seen once. Sequenced: blood. The receptor set was obtained from a man younger than 35 in good health.

The V gene is TRBV12-3 or TRBV12-4, the J gene TRBJ1-1; D is perhaps TRBD1 (6 bases). Trimming pared 6 bases from V and 4 bases from J, leaving 12 bases between. CDR3 size: 13 residues. The CDR3 DNA reads as TGTGCCAGCAGAACGACAGGCAGCACTGAAGCTTTCTTT. This encodes CASRTTGSTEAFF.

V and J are TRBV7-9 and TRBJ1-6, with D uncertain. Germline CDR1 SEHNR, CDR2 FQNEAQ (reference sequence). Trimming took off 1 base at V and 0 bases at J, with 10 bases between the two ends. The length of the CDR3 is 17 residues. CDR3 protein: CASSLDLASSYNSPLHF. In DNA, the CDR3 is TGTGCCAGCAGCTTAGATTTAGCCAGCTCCTATAATTCACCCCTCCACTTT. The full variable domain, its missing parts supplied by reference TRBV7-9 and TRBJ1-6, is DTGVSQNPRHKITKRGQNVTFRCDPISEHNRLYWYRQTLGQGPEFLTYFQNEAQLEKSRLLSDRFSAERPKGSFSTLEIQRTEQGDSAMYLCASSLDLASSYNSPLHFGNGTRLTVT.

For the CDR3, the DNA is TGTGCCAGCAGTTTATCCCAGCGGGGGATGAATGAGCAGTTCTTC. Translating gives CASSLSQRGMNEQFF. The genes are TRBV27 and TRBJ2-1, with TRBD2 matching 8 bases. Germline CDR1 and CDR2: MNHEY and SMNVEV (reference sequence). The CDR3 runs 15 residues. Trimming cost V 0 bases and J 7 bases; bases outside gene matches: 5.

V gene TRBV12-3 or TRBV12-4 combines with J gene TRBJ1-3; 7 bases are a match to TRBD1. The CDR3 is 16 amino acids. V shed 5 bases, J shed 4 bases, and the junction held 11 bases outside the gene matches. In DNA form, the CDR3 reads TGTGCCAGCAGTGTCCACAGGGGTAGTTCCGGAAACACCATATATTTT. It encodes CASSVHRGSSGNTIYF.

The rearrangement joins TRBV2 to TRBJ2-5; D is ambiguous. Germline CDR1 is SNHLY and CDR2 is FYNNEI. CDR3 size: 14 residues. The V and J ends lost 3 bases and 5 bases respectively, with 13 bases between them. CDR3 amino acids: CASSDPGSPETQYF. CDR3 in DNA: TGTGCCAGCAGTGATCCCGGAAGTCCGGAGACCCAGTACTTC.

Regarding this clonotype: A clone one base away is much larger, so this may be a read error. This chain links TRBV12-3 or TRBV12-4 with TRBJ1-4; D not certain. The CDR3 runs to 13 residues. The CDR3 is CASNLSTNEKPFF. The CDR3 bases are TGTGCCAGCAACCTCTCAACTAATGAAAAACCGTTTTTT.

This rearrangement joins TRBV25-1 to TRBJ1-2, with 10 bases identical to TRBD1. Trimming took 9 bases from V and 8 from J; bases not matched to a gene: 9. CDR3 length equals 13 residues. CDR1 is MGHDK and CDR2 is SYGVNS in the germline V gene. CDR3 nucleotides: TGTGCCAGTACAATAGGGACAGGGGACGGCTACACCTTC. The encoded protein is CASTIGTGDGYTF.

The rearrangement joins TRBV6-5 to TRBJ2-2, with D possibly TRBD2 on 5 matching bases. Trimming shortened V by 0 bases and J by 6 bases, and 11 bases separated the two germline ends. The V gene's germline CDR1 is MNHEY and CDR2 SVGAGI. The CDR3 consists of 15 residues. The CDR3 bases are TGTGCCAGCAGTTACTCGAACGGGGTTGCCGGGGAGCTGTTTTTT. Its protein is CASSYSNGVAGELFF.

A few counts support this clonotype. V gene TRBV7-3 combines with J gene TRBJ2-2; D not resolved. Trimming removed 3 bases at V and 1 base at J, with 24 bases between. CDR3 length: 20 amino acids. Germline V lookup: CDR1 SGHTA, CDR2 FQGTGA. The CDR3 nucleotides are TGTGCCAGCAGCTTCAACAGTTTGAACGTGGTTGAGGAGAACACCGGGGAGCTGTTTTTT. The encoded protein is CASSFNSLNVVEENTGELFF. Drawing the rest from reference TRBV7-3 and TRBJ2-2, the complete variable domain is GAGVSQTPSNKVTEKGKYVELRCDPISGHTALYWYRQSLGQGPEFLIYFQGTGAADDSGLPNDRFFAVRPEGSVSTLKIQRTERGDSAVYLCASSFNSLNVVEENTGELFFGEGSRLTVL.

The chain combines TRBV6-5 with TRBJ2-5; TRBD2 matches at 8 bases. The junction had 12 bases not matched to a gene; V was cut back by 5 bases and J by 4 bases. The CDR3 spans 16 residues. Germline V gene data show CDR1 as MNHEY and CDR2 as SVGAGI. DNA for the CDR3: TGTGCCAGCAGTCATGAATCGGGACTAGATCTAGAGACCCAGTACTTC. Translating gives CASSHESGLDLETQYF.

The table lists this clonotype with a few counts. The chain carries TRBV12-3 or TRBV12-4 and TRBJ2-2; 7 positions match TRBD1. The ends lost 5 bases at V and 4 bases at J; junction bases unmatched: 4. The CDR3 consists of 14 residues. In DNA, the CDR3 is TGTGCCAGCAGTGGACAGGCAGCCACCGGGGAGCTGTTTTTT. Its translation is CASSGQAATGELFF.

To note about this clonotype: Mismatch with germline at one junction end may stem from a read error. The chain combines TRBV18 with TRBJ2-5, with D possibly TRBD1 on 6 matching bases. The J call is doubtful: the DNA matches TRBJ2-7 better. The CDR3 spans 14 residues. Per the germline V gene, CDR1 is KGHSH and CDR2 is LQKENI. The CDR3 reads CARSHRDNYYEQYF. In nucleotides, the CDR3 is TGTGCCCGCTCACACCGGGACAACTACTACGAGCAGTACTTC.

There are a few counts of this clonotype. J is TRBJ2-1 and V is TRBV18, with TRBD1 as a possible D gene (6 bases). This CDR3 is built from 16 residues. V lost 3 bases and J lost 4, with 16 bases in between. Per the germline V gene, CDR1 is KGHSH and CDR2 is LQKENI. CDR3 amino acids: CASSPTMLQGYNEQFF. In DNA, the CDR3 is TGTGCCAGCTCACCTACCATGTTGCAGGGGTACAATGAGCAGTTCTTC.

J is TRBJ1-5 and V is TRBV2, with D possibly being TRBD1 (6 bases). Germline CDR1 and CDR2: SNHLY and FYNNEI. This CDR3 is built from 13 residues. V shed 2 bases and J shed 12 bases, with 14 bases lying between them. Written as DNA, the CDR3 is TGTGCCAGCAGTGAATTTGGACAGCGAGACCAGCATTTT. Translation gives CASSEFGQRDQHF.

This clonotype came up many times. Here the CDR3 reads CASSFGKGEQFF. Written as DNA, the CDR3 is TGTGCCAGCAGTTTCGGAAAGGGTGAGCAGTTCTTC. V usage is TRBV12-3 or TRBV12-4 and J usage is TRBJ2-1, with D unclear. The CDR3 is 12 residues long. The V and J ends lost 3 bases and 9 bases respectively, with 9 bases between them.

The chain uses TRBV24-1 and TRBJ2-1, with D possibly being TRBD1 or TRBD2 (5 bases each). V shed 2 bases and J shed 2 bases, with 9 bases lying between them. The CDR3 is made up of 15 amino acids. Germline CDR1 and CDR2: KGHDR and SFDVKD. DNA of the CDR3: TGTGCCACCAGTGATTCGACAGCGGCCTACAATGAGCAGTTCTTC. Protein product: CATSDSTAAYNEQFF.

Worth noting for this clonotype: A much larger clone lies one base from this, so it may be a read error. The chain has TRBV20-1 and TRBJ1-2; tentatively, D is TRBD1 (6 bases). Looked up from germline, CDR1 is DFQATT and CDR2 is SNEGSKA (reference sequence). Trimming stripped 4 bases from V and 6 bases from J, with 15 bases between. This CDR3 spans 13 amino acids. Written as DNA, the CDR3 is TGCAGTGCTATCCCAACAGGGAGGAATGGCTACACCTTC. Amino acids: CSAIPTGRNGYTF.

This chain connects TRBV9 to TRBJ1-1; 8 bases fit TRBD1. CDR3 length: 15 residues. CDR1 is SGDLS and CDR2 is YYNGEE in the germline V gene. V was clipped by 4 bases and J by 6 bases; unmatched bases: 11. The CDR3 bases are TGTGCCAGCAGCCCAGGCGGAGTACAGGGGGCTGAAGCTTTCTTT. Translated: CASSPGGVQGAEAFF.

This clonotype has a handful of counts. The chain uses TRBV3-1 and TRBJ1-3, with D unclear. V lost 0 bases, J lost 4 bases, and 16 bases lay in between. CDR1 is LGHDT, CDR2 YNNKEL, per germline (reference sequence). The CDR3 is made up of 17 amino acids. CDR3 protein: CASSQDREKTSGNTIYF. In DNA, the CDR3 is TGTGCCAGCAGCCAAGATCGGGAGAAAACCTCCGGAAACACCATATATTTT.

This CDR3 is CAIRQTGYVTDTQYF. The CDR3 DNA is TGTGCCATCAGGCAGACAGGGTATGTCACAGATACGCAGTATTTT. The genes are TRBV10-3 and TRBJ2-3; 7 nucleotides match TRBD1. Germline V gives CDR1 ENHRY, CDR2 SYGVKD. This CDR3 is built from 15 residues. The ends lost 6 bases at V and 2 bases at J; junction bases unmatched: 8.

The rearrangement joins TRBV20-1 to TRBJ2-1; no reliable D call. The CDR3 consists of 11 residues. The V gene lost 2 bases and the J gene lost 7 bases, with 6 bases spanning the gap. CDR1 and CDR2 from the germline V gene are DFQATT and SNEGSKA (reference sequence). DNA of the CDR3: TGCAGTGCTAGATCAGAGAATGAGCAGTTCTTC. It specifies CSARSENEQFF.

This clonotype was found a few times. Germline and junction disagree at one end, which may indicate a read error. This rearrangement joins TRBV20-1 to TRBJ1-6; no clear D gene. Germline V lookup: CDR1 DFQATT, CDR2 SNEGSKA (reference sequence). This CDR3 is 15 amino acids long. For the CDR3, the DNA is TGCAGTGCTAGACGGGCGGCAGGCCCTGATTCACCTCTCCACTTT. This translates into CSARRAAGPDSPLHF.

This clonotype showed up just a few times. The chain links TRBV12-3 or TRBV12-4 to TRBJ1-1; TRBD1 might be the D (5 bases). Between the trimmed V and J ends, which lost 4 bases and 10 bases, there was a span of 16 bases. The CDR3 extends over 13 amino acids. CDR3 coding DNA: TGTGCCAGCAGTTACCGGGACCCTGGGGTAGCTTTCTTT. Protein: CASSYRDPGVAFF.

The rearrangement joins TRBV5-6 to TRBJ2-3; TRBD1 agrees at 7 bases. Trimming took 4 bases from V and 2 from J; bases not matched to a gene: 10. The CDR3 loop spans 16 amino acids. CDR1 is SGHDT, CDR2 YYEEEE, per germline. CDR3: CASSHLDRDYTDTQYF. The CDR3 DNA reads as TGTGCCAGCAGCCACCTAGACAGGGATTACACAGATACGCAGTATTTT.

The chain uses TRBV29-1 and TRBJ1-1, with D hard to call. This CDR3 contains 14 residues. Looked up from germline, CDR1 is SQVTM and CDR2 is ANQGSEA. Trimming pared 7 bases from V and 0 bases from J, leaving 15 bases between. The CDR3 DNA reads TGCAGCGCTCCCCGACGGCACCTGAACACTGAAGCTTTCTTT. Protein product: CSAPRRHLNTEAFF.

This CDR3 is CASSQVTGGSDTQYF. The CDR3, as DNA: TGTGCCAGCAGCCAAGTAACAGGGGGATCAGATACGCAGTATTTT. J is TRBJ2-3 and V is TRBV4-2; 8 positions match TRBD1. CDR3 length: 15 residues. V was clipped by 1 base and J by 4 bases; unmatched bases: 4. Germline V gene data show CDR1 as LGHNA and CDR2 as YNFKEQ.

V is TRBV11-3 and J is TRBJ2-3, with D perhaps TRBD1 (6 bases). Trimming cost V 4 bases and J 6 bases, with 20 bases left between them. This CDR3 has 16 residues. Germline V gene sequence: CDR1 SGHNT, CDR2 YENEEA. The CDR3: CASSSRGGMRPDTQYF. In nucleotides, the CDR3 is TGTGCCAGCAGCTCCCGAGGGGGAATGAGGCCGGATACGCAGTATTTT. The entire variable domain, with the rest obtained from reference TRBV11-3 and TRBJ2-3, is as follows: EAGVVQSPRYKIIEKKQPVAFWCNPISGHNTLYWYLQNLGQGPELLIRYENEEAVDDSQLPKDRFSAERLKGVDSTLKIQPAELGDSAVYLCASSSRGGMRPDTQYFGPGTRLTVL.

This clonotype has more than one count but fewer than ten. This chain connects TRBV7-9 to TRBJ1-4; perhaps TRBD1 as D (5 bases). This CDR3 has 14 residues. V lost 2 bases, J lost 4 bases, and 8 bases lay in between. In germline, CDR1 is SEHNR, CDR2 FQNEAQ (reference sequence). The CDR3 DNA reads as TGTGCCAGCAGCTTAAGCAGGGATAATGAAAAACTGTTTTTT. As protein: CASSLSRDNEKLFF.

DNA of the CDR3: TGTGCCAGCAGCGTAGGCGCAGACAGGACTTTTTACAATGAGCAGTTCTTC. Translation gives CASSVGADRTFYNEQFF. V gene TRBV9 combines with J gene TRBJ2-1; D might be TRBD1 (6 bases). V lost 0 bases and J 4 bases, leaving 17 bases between the germline ends. This CDR3 region has 17 residues. Per the germline V gene, CDR1 is SGDLS and CDR2 is YYNGEE.

This clonotype came up once. The V gene is TRBV28, the J gene TRBJ2-3; 8 nucleotides match TRBD2. Germline-derived CDR1 and CDR2 are MDHEN and SYDVKM. CDR3 length: 13 residues. Unmatched junction bases numbered 6, after V lost 3 bases and J lost 10 bases. In DNA, the CDR3 is TGTGCCAGCAGTTTCCCCGGGGGGGGATCGCAGTATTTT. This sequence encodes CASSFPGGGSQYF.

This clonotype was seen more than once but under ten times. V usage is TRBV6-1 and J usage is TRBJ1-2, with a tentative D call TRBD1 (5 bases). Trimming pared 3 bases from V and 8 bases from J, leaving 13 bases between. CDR3 length: 13 amino acids. CDR1 and CDR2 (germline): MNHNS, SASEGT. Written as DNA, the CDR3 is TGTGCCAGCAGTGATAATCCAGGGCAAGGCTACACCTTC. Translation: CASSDNPGQGYTF.

The rearrangement joins TRBV2 to TRBJ1-2, with 8 bases identical to TRBD1. Looked up from germline, CDR1 is SNHLY and CDR2 is FYNNEI. This CDR3 is built from 14 residues. The V and J ends lost 6 bases and 6 bases, in that order; junction bases with no gene match: 9. CDR3 sequence reads: CASSVKTGADGYTF. The CDR3 region has the DNA TGTGCCAGCAGCGTAAAGACAGGGGCTGATGGCTACACCTTC. The whole variable domain, filled in from reference TRBV2 and TRBJ1-2, reads EPEVTQTPSHQVTQMGQEVILRCVPISNHLYFYWYRQILGQKVEFLVSFYNNEISEKSEIFDDQFSVERPDGSNFTLKIRSTKLEDSAMYFCASSVKTGADGYTFGSGTRLTVV.